The 6 T cell receptor beta chains presented below share a single source sample, sequenced in a study of blood T cell repertoires in COVID-19. This table comes from immunoSEQ multiplex PCR, and its TCRdb copy is limited to in-frame clones, with some not included. The table records 250,000 to 300,000 clones, more than 85% of them present only once. Material for sequencing was peripheral blood. All receptors derive from a woman aged 25-40 years with COVID-19, enrolled during active disease.

Points on this clone: The same CDR3 also results from other DNA sequences found in this sample. The CDR3 DNA is TGTGCCAGCAGCTTAGATTCTTACAATGAGCAGTTCTTC. It is translated as CASSLDSYNEQFF. V gene TRBV11-3 combines with J gene TRBJ2-1, with D uncertain. Trimming left V 0 bases short and J 4 bases short, with 4 bases between. CDR3 length equals 13 residues. Germline V CDR1 and CDR2: SGHNT, YENEEA.

The V gene is TRBV27, the J gene TRBJ1-1; D gene unclear. This CDR3 is 14 amino acids long. The V gene's germline CDR1 is MNHEY and CDR2 SMNVEV (reference sequence). V was shortened by 3 bases and J by 3 bases, with 11 bases between the two germline ends. CDR3 nucleotide sequence: TGTGCCAGCAGTTTTTTCCGCGGGGACACTGAAGCTTTCTTT. This sequence encodes CASSFFRGDTEAFF.

The chain links TRBV18 to TRBJ2-4; possible D gene TRBD2, 5 bases. Trimming shortened V by 3 bases and J by 0 bases, and 15 bases separated the two germline ends. This CDR3 has 17 residues. Germline V gives CDR1 KGHSH, CDR2 LQKENI. The CDR3 DNA follows: TGTGCCAGCTCACCTCCTAGCTTCTTGCTAGCCAAAAACATTCAGTACTTC. Its translation: CASSPPSFLLAKNIQYF.

The chain is built from TRBV5-8 and TRBJ2-7, with 8 bases that match TRBD1. The V gene end was trimmed by 4 bases and the J gene end by 2 bases; junction bases not matched to a gene: 5. CDR3 length equals 14 residues. Germline V CDR1 and CDR2: SGHTS, YDEGEE. The CDR3 DNA sequence: TGTGCCAGCAGCAGACGGACAGGGACCTACGAGCAGTACTTC. This gives the protein CASSRRTGTYEQYF.

This chain links TRBV6-5 with TRBJ2-5; TRBD2 matches at 7 bases. Germline V CDR1 and CDR2: MNHEY, SVGAGI. The CDR3 is made up of 15 amino acids. J lost 5 bases, V lost 6 bases, and 12 bases had no gene match. The CDR3 protein is CASSLQFSGTETQYF. In DNA, the CDR3 is TGTGCCAGCAGCCTCCAATTCAGCGGGACGGAGACCCAGTACTTC.

The V and J genes are TRBV5-4 and TRBJ1-6; 7 positions agree with TRBD1. Germline values: CDR1 SGHNT, CDR2 YYREEE (reference sequence). Losses at the gene ends were 4 bases for V and 6 bases for J; bases not matched to a gene: 10. CDR3 length: 16 amino acids. The CDR3 coding sequence is TGTGCCAGCAGCACAAATACAGGGGTGATTAATTCACCCCTCCACTTT. Translation: CASSTNTGVINSPLHF. Complete variable domain (other parts from reference TRBV5-4 and TRBJ1-6): ETGVTQSPTHLIKTRGQQVTLRCSSQSGHNTVSWYQQALGQGPQFIFQYYREEENGRGNFPPRFSGLQFPNYSSELNVNALELDDSALYLCASSTNTGVINSPLHFGNGTRLTVT.